The clone carrying this TCR beta chain has more than one count but fewer than ten. Its antigen is as yet unknown. Overall study findings and caveats: Tumor Tregs overlapped most with tumor, then blood, naive CD4+ cells. Tumor memory CD4+ T cell TCR gene usage was found to cluster with blood and lymph node memory CD4+ cells and with lymph node naive CD4+ cells.

The V gene lost 6 bases and the J gene lost 9 bases, with 18 bases spanning the gap. The CDR3 loop spans 14 amino acids. The germline CDR1 and CDR2 sequences are LNHNV and YYDKDF (reference sequence). CD25-based Treg depletion was applied to purified naive CD4+ T cells. Constant-region reverse primers amplified full-length variable regions, followed by semi-nested Nested Universal Primer A PCR. TCRdb recomputed calls from the 5' RACE reads with MiXCR, one row per CDR3 protein. The sample gives fewer than 25,000 distinct CDR3 sequences, 30% of which show up once; 2.2% is in the top ten. The sequencing input was tumor-infiltrating naive CD4+ T cells sorted from the breast tumor. Subset indicated: naive CD4+ T cells, CD4+CD45RA+CD25-. This sequence originates from a female donor with breast cancer. The chain uses TRBV15 and TRBJ2-1; unclear D gene. CDR3 nucleotide sequence: TGTGCCACCAGTCTAGTTGGAAACGACGGTGAGCAGTTCTTC. This sequence encodes CATSLVGNDGEQFF.